This TCR beta chain was sequenced in a study of T cells after yellow fever vaccination. General study points: Post-booster reappearance was seen for most primary-vaccination clones (roughly 96% CD4, around 88% CD8).

Germline-derived CDR1 and CDR2 are SQVTM and ANQGSEA. The CDR3 length is 9 residues. The V end lost 1 base, the J end lost 7 bases, and 1 base lay between the germline ends. The TCR cDNA carried a universal primer site and UMIs from 5'RACE template switching. A single record per CDR3 protein comes from TCRdb applying MiXCR to the 5' RACE reads. The data hold some 320,000 distinct CDR3 sequences, with roughly 3.9% observed a single time. This clonotype showed up many times. Its antigen is unknown. This chain uses TRBV29-1 with TRBJ1-2; D is uncertain. Here the sequenced sample was PBMCs, taken 5 days after the yellow fever booster vaccination. The origin of this receptor is a man younger than 35 who received the YFV17D yellow fever vaccine. The CDR3 DNA reads as TGCAGCGTTGAAGGTGGCTACACCTTC. It is translated as CSVEGGYTF.